This TCR beta chain appears in the sequencing data of a study of T cells after yellow fever vaccination. Each CDR3 protein gets one entry after TCRdb re-called the 5' RACE reads with MiXCR. The profile covers nearly 300,000 distinct CDR3 sequences, with about 10% appearing a single time and 3% to 3.5% taken by the ten largest. J lost 1 base, V lost 7 bases, and 6 bases had no gene match. CDR3 size: 15 residues. The study's findings and limits: Abundant clonotypes from the bulk population could get into FACS-sorted repertoires as contaminants. A faster peak, day 5 versus 15, was reached by the weaker secondary response. Overall, a small share of clonotypes was seen in both CD4 and CD8 compartments. Reappearance after the booster was seen for most primary-vaccination clones, at roughly 96% CD4 and 85% to 90% CD8.

As to this clonotype: Its specificity is not known.

The receptor was derived from a man aged 18 to 35 who received the YFV17D yellow fever vaccine. The rearrangement links TRBV12-3 or TRBV12-4 to TRBJ2-3; 9 bases are shared with TRBD2. Source: CD4+ T cells sorted from PBMCs, taken 5 days after the yellow fever booster vaccination. CDR3 in DNA: TGTGCCAGCACCGTAGCGGGGGCCCGCACAGATACGCAGTATTTT. Protein: CASTVAGARTDTQYF.